A single sample gave rise to the 20 T cell receptor beta chains below, sequenced in a study of shared clonotypes between healthy human individuals (dated by TCRdb to 2018 to 2021). For the CD8 naive samples, CD45RO-negative cells were positively selected for CCR7, yielding a CD45RA+CCR7+ population from which TemRA cells were excluded. Library generation was performed with the immunoSEQ multiplex PCR assay. As stored in TCRdb, this immuneACCESS dataset retains in-frame rearrangements with V and J assigned. A fraction of the clones does not appear; measured against another copy, unresolved V genes explain less than half of the discrepancy, and the remainder lacks a known reason. The sample has approximately 2,200,000 clones on record, 85% to 95% of them singletons. The ten biggest clones cover about 1.5% of the sample. Sequences were obtained from naive CD8+ T cells from PBMCs. Per the publication, the cell subset or site label means: CD45RA+CCR7+. These receptors were collected from a young man in good health. Some clones in this sample may be carry-over from other donors' samples.

In DNA form, the CDR3 reads TGTGCCAGCAGCTTGGACAGGGGATTTATGAACACTGAAGCTTTCTTT. This gives the protein CASSLDRGFMNTEAFF. The chain recombines TRBV5-4 with TRBJ1-1; 7 nucleotides align to TRBD1. The germline CDR1 and CDR2 sequences are SGHNT and YYREEE (reference sequence). CDR3 size: 16 residues. Trimming cost V 0 bases and J 0 bases; bases outside gene matches: 5.

This clone was counted once. The chain employs TRBV4-1 and TRBJ1-1; unclear D gene. V lost 0 bases and J 7 bases, leaving 15 bases between the germline ends. The CDR3 runs 15 residues. The germline V gene has CDR1 MGHRA and CDR2 YSYEKL. The CDR3 reads CASSQEWPALDEAFF. Here the CDR3 DNA reads TGCGCCAGCAGCCAAGAATGGCCCGCGTTGGATGAAGCTTTCTTT.

The chain uses TRBV9 and TRBJ2-3; D may be TRBD2 (6 bases). The CDR3 loop spans 15 amino acids. Germline V gene sequence: CDR1 SGDLS, CDR2 YYNGEE. The V and J ends lost 3 bases and 1 base respectively, with 12 bases between them. For the CDR3, the DNA is TGTGCCAGCAGCGACGCGGGGTCGGGCACAGATACGCAGTATTTT. Protein sequence: CASSDAGSGTDTQYF.

The chain carries TRBV27 and TRBJ2-3, with a weak D call TRBD2 (5 bases). V was trimmed by 8 bases and J by 0 bases, leaving 21 bases between them. The germline V gene has CDR1 MNHEY and CDR2 SMNVEV (reference sequence). The CDR3 is made up of 17 amino acids. CDR3 amino acids: CASRPPIAQISTDTQYF. CDR3 coding DNA: TGTGCCAGCCGTCCCCCTATAGCGCAGATTAGCACAGATACGCAGTATTTT.

The chain joins TRBV27 to TRBJ2-1; D not certain. The CDR3 contains 15 residues. Germline CDR1 is MNHEY and CDR2 is SMNVEV (reference sequence). The V gene lost 5 bases and the J gene lost 9 bases, with 20 bases spanning the gap. The CDR3 protein is CASSTGFPGNTEQFF. The DNA of the CDR3 is TGTGCCAGCAGTACCGGTTTCCCGGGTAATACTGAGCAGTTCTTC.

The V call is TRBV7-9, the J call TRBJ2-7; D assignment may be TRBD1 or TRBD2 (7 bases each). Germline V gene sequence: CDR1 SEHNR, CDR2 FQNEAQ (reference sequence). The CDR3 sequence is 17 residues long. Trimming took 5 bases from V and 2 from J, leaving 22 bases between them. CDR3 sequence reads: CASSPLLAAGGAYEQYF. The CDR3 coding sequence is TGTGCCAGCAGCCCCCTCCTGGCGGCAGGGGGGGCCTACGAGCAGTACTTC.

The CDR3 region is CASSQAGGPGNEQFF. The CDR3 DNA follows: TGTGCCAGTAGCCAAGCGGGAGGGCCGGGCAATGAGCAGTTCTTC. This rearrangement joins TRBV19 to TRBJ2-1; TRBD2 matches 10 bases. This CDR3 is built from 15 residues. Unmatched junction bases numbered 8, after V lost 6 bases and J lost 6 bases. Germline V gives CDR1 LNHDA, CDR2 SQIVND (reference sequence).

The chain is built from TRBV27 and TRBJ2-7, with D unresolved. Per germline, CDR1 MNHEY and CDR2 SMNVEV (reference sequence). This CDR3 comprises 16 residues. V lost 5 bases and J 4 bases, leaving 21 bases between the germline ends. The CDR3 sequence: CASSHSAGPQLYEQYF. Here the CDR3 DNA reads TGTGCCAGCAGTCACTCAGCTGGCCCTCAGCTGTACGAGCAGTACTTC.

The gene calls are TRBV2 and TRBJ2-7; D ambiguous. V was cut by 8 bases and J by 1 base, with 12 bases left in between. The length of the CDR3 is 13 residues. Germline CDR1 and CDR2: SNHLY and FYNNEI. The CDR3 protein is CASLAPLSYEQYF. In DNA form, the CDR3 reads TGTGCCAGCTTGGCCCCACTTTCCTACGAGCAGTACTTC.

The J gene is TRBJ1-1, the V gene TRBV28; a weak D match, TRBD1 (5 bases). Trimming took 5 bases from V and 1 from J, leaving 11 bases between them. The CDR3 is 14 residues long. From germline, CDR1 is MDHEN and CDR2 SYDVKM. The CDR3: CASSIFRGNTEAFF. The CDR3 coding sequence is TGTGCCAGCAGTATATTTAGGGGGAACACTGAAGCTTTCTTT.

The chain carries TRBV15 and TRBJ2-5, with D perhaps TRBD2 (6 bases). The CDR3 runs 14 residues. V lost 8 bases and J 1 base, leaving 14 bases between the germline ends. In germline, CDR1 is LNHNV, CDR2 YYDKDF (reference sequence). CDR3 region: CATGGWDGQETQYF. The CDR3 bases are TGTGCCACCGGGGGGTGGGACGGCCAAGAGACCCAGTACTTC. Full variable domain (outside the CDR3, taken from reference TRBV15 and TRBJ2-5): DAMVIQNPRYQVTQFGKPVTLSCSQTLNHNVMYWYQQKSSQAPKLLFHYYDKDFNNEADTPDNFQSRRPNTSFCFLDIRSPGLGDTAMYLCATGGWDGQETQYFGPGTRLLVL.

This chain links TRBV4-1 with TRBJ1-2; TRBD1 matches at 10 bases. Trimming at V came to 1 base and at J to 4 bases, leaving 9 bases not matched to a gene. CDR1 and CDR2 (germline): MGHRA, YSYEKL. This CDR3 has 17 residues. CDR3 bases: TGCGCCAGCAGCCAAGGACAGGGGGCGCAGGTTCCCTATGGCTACACCTTC. Its translation: CASSQGQGAQVPYGYTF.

J is TRBJ1-1 and V is TRBV19, with TRBD1 matching 9 bases. The V and J ends lost 1 base and 11 bases, in that order; junction bases with no gene match: 5. The CDR3 length is 13 residues. From germline, CDR1 is LNHDA and CDR2 SQIVND (reference sequence). CDR3 loop: CASSIGTGGSAFF. As DNA, the CDR3 is TGTGCCAGTAGTATAGGTACAGGGGGCAGTGCTTTCTTT.

The chain employs TRBV28 and TRBJ2-1, with D perhaps given as TRBD1 or TRBD2 (5 bases each). Germline values: CDR1 MDHEN, CDR2 SYDVKM. This CDR3 is built from 15 residues. V lost 6 bases, J lost 10 bases, and 22 bases lay in between. CDR3 in amino acids: CASRGETVTPGEQFF. As DNA, the CDR3 is TGTGCCAGCAGGGGGGAGACGGTAACGCCGGGGGAGCAGTTCTTC.

This clone was recorded once. This chain connects TRBV9 to TRBJ1-5; 9 nucleotides agree with TRBD1. The germline CDR1 and CDR2 sequences are SGDLS and YYNGEE. The length of the CDR3 is 14 residues. V lost 4 bases to trimming and J lost 6 bases; unmatched junction nucleotides: 5. In nucleotides, the CDR3 is TGTGCCAGCAGCTCTGGGACAGGGAGTCAGCCCCAGCATTTT. Translation: CASSSGTGSQPQHF.

V is TRBV29-1 and J is TRBJ2-7; D possibly corresponds to TRBD2 (5 bases). The germline V gene has CDR1 SQVTM and CDR2 ANQGSEA. V shed 4 bases and J shed 5 bases, with 12 bases lying between them. The CDR3 covers 12 residues. The CDR3 DNA is TGCAGCGTTGTTCCCCCCGGGAACGAGCAGTACTTC. As protein: CSVVPPGNEQYF.

The chain is built from TRBV11-2 and TRBJ2-3; 9 bases match TRBD1. The CDR3 is 16 amino acids. The germline CDR1 and CDR2 sequences are SGHAT and FQNNGV. V lost 3 bases, J lost 2 bases, and 6 bases stayed unmatched. CDR3 protein: CASSFFRDRDTDTQYF. The DNA of the CDR3 is TGTGCCAGCAGCTTTTTCCGGGACAGGGACACAGATACGCAGTATTTT.

The chain joins TRBV19 to TRBJ1-5; D unclear. Germline V CDR1 and CDR2: LNHDA, SQIVND (reference sequence). With 0 bases removed from V and 3 bases from J, the gap between germline ends came to 12 bases. The CDR3 covers 16 residues. CDR3 loop: CASSIERAFHNQPQHF. The CDR3 DNA reads as TGTGCCAGTAGTATAGAACGAGCGTTCCACAATCAGCCCCAGCATTTT.

The chain joins TRBV27 to TRBJ1-5; the D gene is possibly TRBD1 (6 bases). The CDR3 length is 14 residues. Per germline, CDR1 MNHEY and CDR2 SMNVEV (reference sequence). The ends were cut back, 1 base at V and 5 bases at J, with 9 bases in the middle. CDR3 in amino acids: CASSLYRADQPQHF. The CDR3 DNA follows: TGTGCCAGCAGTTTATACAGGGCCGATCAGCCCCAGCATTTT.

This sequence joins TRBV5-4 and TRBJ2-1, with D possibly being TRBD1 (6 bases). Germline V gene data show CDR1 as SGHNT and CDR2 as YYREEE (reference sequence). The CDR3 runs 13 residues. Trimming left V 3 bases short and J 4 bases short, with 8 bases between. CDR3 bases: TGTGCCAGCAGCTGGACAGCTTACAATGAGCAGTTCTTC. Translated: CASSWTAYNEQFF.